The 12 T cell receptor beta chains reported below all come from one sample, sequenced in a study of T cell clonality in common variable immunodeficiency. The repertoire was sequenced with immunoSEQ multiplex PCR; TCRdb's copy has only in-frame clones and lacks some. The sample holds some 38,000 clones, and no clone turns up only once. Sequenced: peripheral blood mononuclear cells. These receptor sequences come from a person aged 18 to 70 in good health.

This clone was observed a handful of times. The CDR3 extends 3 residues past the end of the read, so its final part is completed from the germline J gene. The chain has TRBV18 and TRBJ1-2, with D unclear. Germline V lookup: CDR1 KGHSH, CDR2 LQKENI. This CDR3 is built from 15 residues. The part of the CDR3 DNA that was read is TGTGCCAGCTCACCAATGTTGCGGGAGGGTAATGAC. Protein product: CASSPMLREGND. Given in full, the CDR3 is CASSPMLREGNDYTF.

In its sample, this clone was seen many times. The read comes to an end 3 residues before the CDR3 does, leaving the germline J gene to fill in the end. This sequence joins TRBV29-1 and TRBJ1-1, with D possibly TRBD1 on 5 matching bases. The CDR3 has 12 residues. Germline V CDR1 and CDR2: SQVTM, ANQGSEA. Trimming cost V 4 bases and J 5 bases, with 11 bases left between them. The CDR3 loop is CSVAVGGTEAFF. CDR3 DNA, as far as it was read: TGCAGCGTTGCAGTTGGGGGGACTGAA.

Many counts were recorded for this clone. The read is 3 residues too short to cover the CDR3 end, so that end is filled in from the germline J gene. The rearrangement joins TRBV7-2 to TRBJ2-6; D perhaps matches TRBD1 (5 bases). V lost 2 bases to trimming and J lost 2 bases, with 7 bases between them. There are 15 residues in the CDR3. The germline CDR1 and CDR2 sequences are SGHTA and FQGNSA. Here the CDR3 reads CASSLLGAGANVLTF. The sequenced CDR3 bases are TGTGCCAGCAGCTTATTAGGGGCTGGGGCCAACGTC.

This clone has a count of ten or more. CDR3 DNA (partial): TGTGCCAGCAGTGAATTAGGGGACAGGGGGATTGGC. It specifies CASSELGDRGIG. Given in full, the CDR3 is CASSELGDRGIGYTF. This sequence joins TRBV6-1 and TRBJ1-2; 11 bases are a match to TRBD1. The CDR3 goes on 3 residues after the read ends, and that part is filled in from the germline J gene. The CDR3 consists of 15 residues. V shed 2 bases, J shed 7 bases, and the junction held 6 bases outside the gene matches. The germline V gene encodes CDR1 MNHNS and CDR2 SASEGT.

This clone was recorded many times. CDR3 region: CASRSDSSGGYTF. Partial CDR3 DNA: TGTGCCAGCCGATCTGACAGTTCTGGAGGC. The chain links TRBV19 to TRBJ1-2, with TRBD1 as a possible D gene (5 bases). The read ends 3 residues early relative to the CDR3; the germline J gene fills the gap. From germline, CDR1 is LNHDA and CDR2 SQIVND (reference sequence). The CDR3 has 13 amino acids.

This clone came up many times. The read ends 3 residues early relative to the CDR3; the germline J gene fills the gap. This chain joins TRBV5-1 and TRBJ2-5; 8 nucleotides match TRBD2. Germline CDR1 is SGHRS and CDR2 is YFSETQ. J was trimmed by 4 bases and V by 7 bases; bases with no gene match: 12. This CDR3 is 15 amino acids long. CDR3 loop: CASGNRGLELETQYF. The sequenced CDR3 bases are TGCGCCAGCGGAAATCGGGGACTAGAATTAGAGACC.

This clone was counted at least ten times. Sequencing ends 3 residues short of the CDR3 end; the germline J gene provides the rest. This chain uses TRBV6-4 with TRBJ2-1; D not certain. There are 15 residues in the CDR3. Trimming pared 5 bases from V and 2 bases from J, leaving 13 bases between. CDR1 MRHNA and CDR2 SNTAGT come from the germline V gene. The covered CDR3 bases are TGTGCCAGCAGTCCATCCCCTGACACCTACAATGAG. Translation gives CASSPSPDTYNE. The whole CDR3 is CASSPSPDTYNEQFF.

This clone was counted ten times or more. The CDR3 extends 3 residues past the end of the read, so its final part is completed from the germline J gene. V usage is TRBV20-1 and J usage is TRBJ2-1; the match to TRBD2 covers 10 bases. The CDR3 is made up of 14 amino acids. The J segment lost 8 bases and the V segment lost 3 bases, leaving 7 bases of the junction unmatched. In germline, CDR1 is DFQATT, CDR2 SNEGSKA (reference sequence). Here the CDR3 reads CSASPSGRVDEQFF. Incomplete CDR3 DNA: TGCAGTGCTAGCCCTAGCGGGAGAGTTGATGAG.

This clone was picked up many times. The read terminates 3 residues ahead of where the CDR3 ends, so the germline J gene completes it. The chain carries TRBV19 and TRBJ1-2; D is unclear. CDR1 is LNHDA and CDR2 is SQIVND in the germline V gene (reference sequence). Between the trimmed V and J ends, which lost 7 bases and 3 bases, there was a span of 15 bases. The length of the CDR3 is 14 residues. CDR3 DNA, as far as it was read: TGTGCCAGTAACCAAGACATCTTTTACTATGGC. This gives the protein CASNQDIFYYG. The whole CDR3 region reads CASNQDIFYYGYTF.

This clone was detected many times. The CDR3 is cut off 3 residues early in the read; its end comes from the germline J gene. The chain links TRBV5-1 to TRBJ2-3, with 9 bases fitting TRBD1. The CDR3 runs to 17 residues. V trimming: 2 bases; J trimming: 2 bases; junction bases outside the gene matches: 9. Germline V lookup: CDR1 SGHRS, CDR2 YFSETQ. The CDR3 loop reads CASSFIPGQGITDTQYF. CDR3 DNA, as far as it was read: TGCGCCAGCAGCTTTATACCGGGACAGGGTATCACAGATACG.

Regarding this clone: Read coverage stops 3 residues before the CDR3 terminus; the germline J gene supplies the remainder. The genes are TRBV7-7 and TRBJ1-2, with TRBD1 matching over 9 bases. CDR3 length: 13 residues. Germline CDR1 and CDR2: SSHAT and FNYEAQ (reference sequence). The sequenced part of the CDR3 DNA is TGTGCCAGCAGCTCGGACAGGGGAGGTGAC. Translating it yields CASSSDRGGD. In full, the CDR3 is CASSSDRGGDYTF.

This clone was found many times. The CDR3 extends 3 residues past the end of the read, so its final part is completed from the germline J gene. The chain combines TRBV20-1 with TRBJ2-7, with D tentatively TRBD2 (5 bases). The CDR3 consists of 14 residues. V lost 3 bases and J 4 bases, leaving 16 bases between the germline ends. Germline CDR1 is DFQATT and CDR2 is SNEGSKA (reference sequence). The part of the CDR3 DNA that was read is TGCAGTGCTAGCTTCATGGACTTGTTATACGAG. Its translation is CSASFMDLLYE. The entire CDR3 sequence reads CSASFMDLLYEQYF.